This T cell receptor (beta chain) stems from a study of shared clonotypes between healthy human individuals. The protocol was immunoSEQ multiplex PCR, while the TCRdb copy is restricted to in-frame clones and leaves out a portion. The table records approximately 1.4 million clones, roughly 98% of them present only once. Note on this clone: A read error may be the cause here, since a much bigger clone is one base away.

Donors had no recently reported acute infections or vaccinations and were HIV-negative. Only Caucasian adults living in Nashville, Tennessee served as donors. V was trimmed by 4 bases and J by 0 bases, leaving 5 bases between them. This CDR3 region has 13 residues. Per the germline V gene, CDR1 is KGHSH and CDR2 is LQKENI. This TCR came from a man under 40 in good health. The chain joins TRBV18 to TRBJ2-3; D is unclear. Material: naive CD4+ T cells sorted from blood. Subset noted: CD45RA+ positively selected. CDR3 in DNA: TGTGCCAGCTCACAACCTAGCACAGATACGCAGTATTTT. Protein sequence: CASSQPSTDTQYF.